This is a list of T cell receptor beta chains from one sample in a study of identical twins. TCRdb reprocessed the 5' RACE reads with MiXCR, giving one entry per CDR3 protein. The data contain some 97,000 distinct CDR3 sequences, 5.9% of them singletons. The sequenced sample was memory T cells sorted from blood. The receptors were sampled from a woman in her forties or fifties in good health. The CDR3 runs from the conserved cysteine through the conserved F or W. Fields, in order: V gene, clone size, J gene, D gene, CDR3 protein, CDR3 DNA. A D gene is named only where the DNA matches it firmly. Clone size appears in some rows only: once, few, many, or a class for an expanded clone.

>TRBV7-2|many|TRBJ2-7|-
CASSLDYPPYEQYF
TGTGCCAGCAGCTTAGACTACCCCCCCTACGAGCAGTACTTC
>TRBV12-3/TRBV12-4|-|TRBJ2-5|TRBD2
CASRTTSGRGQYF
TGTGCCAGCAGAACGACTAGCGGGAGAGGGCAGTACTTC
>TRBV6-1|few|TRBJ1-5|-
CASTTLNQPQHF
TGTGCCAGCACCACTTTAAATCAGCCCCAGCATTTT
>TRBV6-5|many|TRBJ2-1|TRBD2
CASRVREGLKNEQFF
TGTGCCAGCCGTGTGCGGGAGGGCCTTAAGAATGAGCAGTTCTTC
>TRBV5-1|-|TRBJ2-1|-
CASSLQSGPNEQFF
TGCGCCAGCAGCTTGCAATCCGGCCCGAATGAGCAGTTCTTC
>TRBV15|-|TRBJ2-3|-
CATSRGGGIGSDTQYF
TGTGCCACCAGCAGAGGGGGGGGCATAGGCTCTGATACGCAGTATTTT
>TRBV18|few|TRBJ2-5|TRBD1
CASSLYRGTGTYQETQYF
TGTGCCAGCTCACTCTATCGAGGGACAGGGACCTACCAAGAGACCCAGTACTTC
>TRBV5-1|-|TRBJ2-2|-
CASSSGKTNTGELFF
TGCGCCAGCAGCTCGGGGAAAACGAACACCGGGGAGCTGTTTTTT
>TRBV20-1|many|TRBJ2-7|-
CSATTSTPYYEQYF
TGCAGTGCCACCACTAGCACTCCCTACTACGAGCAGTACTTC
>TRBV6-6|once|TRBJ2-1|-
CASSHSESIELFF
TGTGCCAGCAGTCATAGCGAGTCGATTGAGCTGTTCTTC
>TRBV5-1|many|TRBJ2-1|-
CASKGGRNEQFF
TGCGCCAGCAAGGGAGGTCGGAATGAGCAGTTCTTC
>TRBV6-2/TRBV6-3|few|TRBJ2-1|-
CASSYSNLRPSYNEQFF
TGTGCCAGCAGTTACTCGAATCTCCGCCCCTCCTACAATGAGCAGTTCTTC
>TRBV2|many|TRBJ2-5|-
CASHQGRVETQYF
TGTGCCAGCCACCAGGGACGGGTCGAGACCCAGTACTTC
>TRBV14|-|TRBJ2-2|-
CASSPGSYPENTGELFF
TGTGCCAGCAGCCCGGGGAGCTATCCAGAAAACACCGGGGAGCTGTTTTTT